These T cell receptor beta chains were read from a single sample in a study of blood T cell repertoires in COVID-19. Produced via immunoSEQ multiplex PCR; TCRdb's table is partial and in-frame only. The sample comprises some 120,000 clones, almost 70% of which are singletons, and roughly 2% rests with the top ten. What was sequenced was peripheral blood. All receptors come from an older woman with acute or convalescent COVID-19. The CDR3 runs from the conserved cysteine through the conserved F or W. The order of the fields is CDR3 DNA, CDR3 protein, J gene, V gene, clone size, D gene. D genes are given only for firm matches. The size entry is marked missing in some rows and otherwise reads once, few, many or a size class.

DNA: TGTGCCAGCAGCGGAAGGGACAGCCCCTTTGGGACCCAGTACTTC; CDR3: CASSGRDSPFGTQYF; J: TRBJ2-5; V: TRBV5-6; size: NA; D: TRBD1
DNA: TGTGCCAGCAGTGTACTAGCGGGAGGGTACAATGAGCAGTTCTTC; CDR3: CASSVLAGGYNEQFF; J: TRBJ2-1; V: TRBV28; size: NA; D: TRBD2
DNA: TGTGCCACCAGTGATCCTAGCGGGAGTTACAATGAGCAGTTCTTC; CDR3: CATSDPSGSYNEQFF; J: TRBJ2-1; V: TRBV24-1; size: NA; D: TRBD2
DNA: TGCGCCAGCAGCCTCCGTTCTTTCCGGAGCTCCTACAATGAGCAGTTCTTC; CDR3: CASSLRSFRSSYNEQFF; J: TRBJ2-1; V: TRBV4-3; size: many; D: NA
DNA: TGTGCCAGCAGATCCCTCAGTGGGGGCGGGCATGGCTACACCTTC; CDR3: CASRSLSGGGHGYTF; J: TRBJ1-2; V: TRBV28; size: many; D: NA
DNA: TGTGCCAGCAGTTTATCAGGGCGGGAGGATAGTACAGATACGCAGTATTTT; CDR3: CASSLSGREDSTDTQYF; J: TRBJ2-3; V: TRBV28; size: NA; D: TRBD2
DNA: TGTGCCAGCTCATCGGGTTTTTCTAGGTTCGCGAACACCGGGGAGCTGTTTTTT; CDR3: CASSSGFSRFANTGELFF; J: TRBJ2-2; V: TRBV18; size: NA; D: NA
DNA: TGTGCCACCAGTGGAGGGGACAGGGGTGATACGCAGTATTTT; CDR3: CATSGGDRGDTQYF; J: TRBJ2-3; V: TRBV24-1; size: NA; D: TRBD1
DNA: TGTGCCAGCAGCGTAGGGAGGGACTCGAACACCGGGGAGCTGTTTTTT; CDR3: CASSVGRDSNTGELFF; J: TRBJ2-2; V: TRBV9; size: NA; D: NA
DNA: TGTGCCTGGGAGCGGGGGGCAGGCGAGCAGTACTTC; CDR3: CAWERGAGEQYF; J: TRBJ2-7; V: TRBV30; size: NA; D: TRBD2
DNA: TGCAGCGTTGAAGGAGGGGGGACAGGGGGCGACTATGGCTACACCTTC; CDR3: CSVEGGGTGGDYGYTF; J: TRBJ1-2; V: TRBV29-1; size: many; D: TRBD1
DNA: TGCAGCGGACGCGGGGGGGCGGACGAGCAGTACTTC; CDR3: CSGRGGADEQYF; J: TRBJ2-7; V: TRBV29-1; size: few; D: TRBD2
DNA: TGTGCCAGCAGCTTAGAACTAGCGGGGGGCAATGAGCAGTTCTTC; CDR3: CASSLELAGGNEQFF; J: TRBJ2-1; V: TRBV7-2; size: NA; D: TRBD2
DNA: TGCAGCGTTGTGGGCAGGGGCCCCTACGAGCAGTACTTC; CDR3: CSVVGRGPYEQYF; J: TRBJ2-7; V: TRBV29-1; size: NA; D: NA
DNA: TGTGCCAGCAGCTCTCGGACAGGGTCCTACGAGCAGTACTTC; CDR3: CASSSRTGSYEQYF; J: TRBJ2-7; V: TRBV9; size: NA; D: TRBD1
DNA: TGCGCCAGCAGCCAACTGACATCAGATACGCAGTATTTT; CDR3: CASSQLTSDTQYF; J: TRBJ2-3; V: TRBV4-3; size: NA; D: NA
DNA: TGCGCCAGCAGCCTTTCCTCTAGACAGGCGAACACTGAAGCTTTCTTT; CDR3: CASSLSSRQANTEAFF; J: TRBJ1-1; V: TRBV4-1; size: once; D: NA
DNA: TGTGCCAGCAGCTTAGGAGGGCTAGCGGGGGGGCCCGGAGAGACCCAGTACTTC; CDR3: CASSLGGLAGGPGETQYF; J: TRBJ2-5; V: TRBV7-9; size: NA; D: TRBD2
DNA: TGTGCCAGCAGACGGCGGTTTGGCTACACCTTC; CDR3: CASRRRFGYTF; J: TRBJ1-2; V: TRBV28; size: NA; D: NA
DNA: TGTGCCAGTAGTCGGGGACTTTCTAACTATGGCTACACCTTC; CDR3: CASSRGLSNYGYTF; J: TRBJ1-2; V: TRBV19; size: NA; D: NA
DNA: TGTGCCAGCAGTGAACTCGGAGGGCAGTTCTTC; CDR3: CASSELGGQFF; J: TRBJ2-1; V: TRBV2; size: few; D: NA
DNA: TGTGCCAGCAGTTTTACAGACCGGACTGAAGCTTTCTTT; CDR3: CASSFTDRTEAFF; J: TRBJ1-1; V: TRBV6-5; size: NA; D: NA
DNA: TGTGCCAGTAGTAAGCGCGGGACAGCTGGAAATTCACCCCTCCACTTT; CDR3: CASSKRGTAGNSPLHF; J: TRBJ1-6; V: TRBV19; size: NA; D: TRBD1
DNA: TGCGCCAGCAGCCAAGGAGCGAATCAGCCCCAGCATTTT; CDR3: CASSQGANQPQHF; J: TRBJ1-5; V: TRBV4-1; size: NA; D: NA
DNA: TGTGCCAGTAGTATTCGGAGAGGCAACGAGCAGTACTTC; CDR3: CASSIRRGNEQYF; J: TRBJ2-7; V: TRBV19; size: many; D: NA
DNA: TGTGCCAGCAGTCCCATGAAGACTTGGGCCAAAAACATTCAGTACTTC; CDR3: CASSPMKTWAKNIQYF; J: TRBJ2-4; V: TRBV28; size: NA; D: NA
DNA: TGTGCCAGCAGCTCAATAGCGGGGGAGCAGTTCTTC; CDR3: CASSSIAGEQFF; J: TRBJ2-1; V: TRBV4-2; size: few; D: TRBD2
DNA: TGTGCCTGGGTACAGGGCATAAACTATGGCTACACCTTC; CDR3: CAWVQGINYGYTF; J: TRBJ1-2; V: TRBV30; size: NA; D: NA
DNA: TGTGCCAGCAGCGTAGGTTCAGATAACTATGGCTACACCTTC; CDR3: CASSVGSDNYGYTF; J: TRBJ1-2; V: TRBV9; size: many; D: NA
DNA: TGTGCCAGCAGCTTTCTGGGACAGAACACCGGGGAGCTGTTTTTT; CDR3: CASSFLGQNTGELFF; J: TRBJ2-2; V: TRBV5-6; size: NA; D: NA
DNA: TGTGCCAGCAGTTCGGGACAGATCAATGGCTACACCTTC; CDR3: CASSSGQINGYTF; J: TRBJ1-2; V: TRBV28; size: NA; D: TRBD1
DNA: TGTGCCAGCAGTTCCTTCCGGGTCGCGAAGTGGTACGAGCAGTACTTC; CDR3: CASSSFRVAKWYEQYF; J: TRBJ2-7; V: TRBV27; size: NA; D: NA
DNA: TGTGCCAGCAGCAAGCCGACTAGCCCGGGAATGGGAGAGACCCAGTACTTC; CDR3: CASSKPTSPGMGETQYF; J: TRBJ2-5; V: TRBV9; size: NA; D: TRBD2
DNA: TGTGCCAGTAGTCAGGTGTTGAACACTGAAGCTTTCTTT; CDR3: CASSQVLNTEAFF; J: TRBJ1-1; V: TRBV19; size: NA; D: NA
DNA: TGTGCCAGCAGTTCTGACAGGGGAGGAACCCAGTACTTC; CDR3: CASSSDRGGTQYF; J: TRBJ2-5; V: TRBV12-3/TRBV12-4; size: NA; D: TRBD1
DNA: TGCGCCAGCAGCTTGGGAACGGGACAGAGCTACGAGCAGTACTTC; CDR3: CASSLGTGQSYEQYF; J: TRBJ2-7; V: TRBV5-1; size: NA; D: TRBD1
DNA: TGTGCCAGCAGTAGAGACCGGGTTTCCGGGGAGCTGTTTTTT; CDR3: CASSRDRVSGELFF; J: TRBJ2-2; V: TRBV7-7; size: NA; D: NA
DNA: TGTGCCAGCAGCCAAGATCTAAGACAGGGGCGGTATGGCTACACCTTC; CDR3: CASSQDLRQGRYGYTF; J: TRBJ1-2; V: TRBV3-1/TRBV3-2; size: many; D: TRBD1
DNA: TGTGCCAGCAGTAGCAAGGGGGTCGGGCAGCCCCAGCATTTT; CDR3: CASSSKGVGQPQHF; J: TRBJ1-5; V: TRBV27; size: NA; D: NA
DNA: TGTGCCAGCAGTTACCCGGACAGCTATGGCTACACCTTC; CDR3: CASSYPDSYGYTF; J: TRBJ1-2; V: TRBV6-2/TRBV6-3; size: few; D: NA
DNA: TGCGCCAGCAGCCAAGATAGCTCTGGAAACACCATATATTTT; CDR3: CASSQDSSGNTIYF; J: TRBJ1-3; V: TRBV4-3; size: few; D: NA
DNA: TGTGCCAGTAGGAAATCAGGGGGAGGTTTGGGCTACACCTTC; CDR3: CASRKSGGGLGYTF; J: TRBJ1-2; V: TRBV19; size: NA; D: TRBD1
DNA: TGCGCCAGCAGCTTGGCGACAGGCTATAATTCACCCCTCCACTTT; CDR3: CASSLATGYNSPLHF; J: TRBJ1-6; V: TRBV5-1; size: NA; D: NA
DNA: TGTGCCAGCAGTACGAGCGGACAGGGAAGAAACTATGGCTACACCTTC; CDR3: CASSTSGQGRNYGYTF; J: TRBJ1-2; V: TRBV27; size: NA; D: TRBD1
DNA: TGTGCCAGCAGCCAAGATCTGAGGACAGTTGGGGAGACCCAGTACTTC; CDR3: CASSQDLRTVGETQYF; J: TRBJ2-5; V: TRBV14; size: NA; D: NA
DNA: TGTGCCAGCAACCTGGGACAGAATGAAGCTTTCTTT; CDR3: CASNLGQNEAFF; J: TRBJ1-1; V: TRBV2; size: once; D: TRBD1
DNA: TGTGCCAGCAGCTTTAGCGGGGGGGTAACAGATACGCAGTATTTT; CDR3: CASSFSGGVTDTQYF; J: TRBJ2-3; V: TRBV7-2; size: NA; D: TRBD2
DNA: TGTGCCAGCAGCATAGCGGTTAACAATGAGCAGTTCTTC; CDR3: CASSIAVNNEQFF; J: TRBJ2-1; V: TRBV7-3; size: NA; D: NA
DNA: TGTGCCAGTAGTATAGTGGGCCCGGCAACTAATGAAAAACTGTTTTTT; CDR3: CASSIVGPATNEKLFF; J: TRBJ1-4; V: TRBV19; size: NA; D: NA
DNA: TGTGCCAGCAGTTTAGAAAGGGGTCAGCCCCAGCATTTT; CDR3: CASSLERGQPQHF; J: TRBJ1-5; V: TRBV27; size: NA; D: NA
DNA: TGTGCCAGCAGTATGGCCCCTTCTACAGGGTACAGCTATGGCTACACCTTC; CDR3: CASSMAPSTGYSYGYTF; J: TRBJ1-2; V: TRBV27; size: once; D: NA
DNA: TGTGCCAGCTCACCAGACAGGTACGAGCAGTACTTC; CDR3: CASSPDRYEQYF; J: TRBJ2-7; V: TRBV18; size: NA; D: NA
DNA: TGTGCCACCAGTGATTTCCAGTGGCAAGTTAATTCACCCCTCCACTTT; CDR3: CATSDFQWQVNSPLHF; J: TRBJ1-6; V: TRBV24-1; size: NA; D: NA
DNA: TGCGCCAGCAGCTCAGATACCGGCCGGGTGGAGGAAAAACTGTTTTTT; CDR3: CASSSDTGRVEEKLFF; J: TRBJ1-4; V: TRBV5-1; size: NA; D: NA
DNA: TGTGCCAGCAGTTCCCCCCCAGGTCCCCTCCACTTT; CDR3: CASSSPPGPLHF; J: TRBJ1-6; V: TRBV27; size: many; D: NA
DNA: TGCGCCAGCAGCTTGGACGGGACAAATACCTACGAGCAGTACTTC; CDR3: CASSLDGTNTYEQYF; J: TRBJ2-7; V: TRBV5-1; size: medium-sized; D: NA